These 30 T cell receptor beta chains were all obtained from the same sample, sequenced in a study of blood T cell repertoires in COVID-19. Produced via immunoSEQ multiplex PCR; TCRdb's table is partial and in-frame only. The sample has about 220,000 clones, 83% seen once; the top ten hold nearly 5%. What was sequenced was PBMCs or T cells enriched from blood (not recorded which). These receptors originate from a woman aged 45-60 years who had been exposed to COVID-19.

This rearrangement joins TRBV25-1 to TRBJ2-2; D might be TRBD1 (6 bases). Germline values: CDR1 MGHDK, CDR2 SYGVNS. The CDR3 contains 18 residues. V was trimmed by 2 bases and J by 1 base, leaving 17 bases between them. CDR3 in amino acids: CASSEGVWGQKNTGELFF. The CDR3 region has the DNA TGTGCCAGCAGTGAAGGGGTGTGGGGGCAGAAGAACACCGGGGAGCTGTTTTTT. Full variable domain (missing parts from reference TRBV25-1 and TRBJ2-2): EADIYQTPRYLVIGTGKKITLECSQTMGHDKMYWYQQDPGMELHLIHYSYGVNSTEKGDLSSESTVSRIRTEHFPLTLESARPSHTSQYLCASSEGVWGQKNTGELFFGEGSRLTVL.

V and J are TRBV2 and TRBJ2-5; no firm D call. V was clipped by 7 bases and J by 5 bases, with 17 bases between them. The CDR3 loop spans 14 amino acids. Per germline, CDR1 SNHLY and CDR2 FYNNEI. In DNA form, the CDR3 reads TGTGCCAGCAAGTTAAGCTTCTCCGGGGAGACCCAGTACTTC. It is translated as CASKLSFSGETQYF.

The CDR3 loop reads CASQGVGTEAFF. The CDR3 bases are TGTGCCAGCCAGGGGGTCGGCACTGAAGCTTTCTTT. This sequence joins TRBV2 and TRBJ1-1; 7 bases are shared with TRBD1. Germline loops: CDR1 SNHLY, CDR2 FYNNEI. The CDR3 covers 12 residues. With 8 bases clipped from V and 4 bases from J, the junction kept 4 bases outside the gene matches.

The chain is built from TRBV30 and TRBJ2-7, with a tentative D call TRBD2 (7 bases). CDR1 GTSNPN and CDR2 SVGIG come from the germline V gene (reference sequence). V was trimmed by 0 bases and J by 5 bases, leaving 14 bases between them. The CDR3 contains 14 residues. CDR3 residues: CAWSVRGGGNEQYF. The DNA for the CDR3 is TGTGCCTGGAGTGTACGTGGGGGGGGCAACGAGCAGTACTTC.

The chain uses TRBV7-8 and TRBJ2-7; TRBD1 matches at 7 bases. The V gene end was trimmed by 5 bases and the J gene end by 3 bases; junction bases not matched to a gene: 4. The CDR3 length is 13 residues. Germline V CDR1 and CDR2: SGHVS, FQNEAQ. As DNA, the CDR3 is TGTGCCAGCAGCCTGGGACAGATCTACGAGCAGTACTTC. It yields the protein CASSLGQIYEQYF.

The rearrangement joins TRBV27 to TRBJ1-1; unclear D gene. V lost 2 bases and J lost 0, with 7 bases in between. This CDR3 spans 14 amino acids. Germline CDR1 is MNHEY and CDR2 is SMNVEV (reference sequence). The CDR3 coding sequence is TGTGCCAGCAGTTTAACAATTTTGAACACTGAAGCTTTCTTT. This gives the protein CASSLTILNTEAFF.

V and J are TRBV6-5 and TRBJ2-7; TRBD1 matches 9 bases. This CDR3 is 15 amino acids long. CDR1 MNHEY and CDR2 SVGAGI come from the germline V gene. V trimming: 6 bases; J trimming: 1 base; junction bases outside the gene matches: 7. The CDR3 bases are TGTGCCAGCAGGGAGGACAGGGGCCGATCCTACGAGCAGTACTTC. Encoded protein: CASREDRGRSYEQYF.

The chain recombines TRBV9 with TRBJ1-1, with a tentative D call TRBD1 (6 bases). The CDR3 contains 24 residues. The V end was cut by 1 base, the J end by 2 bases, with 39 bases between. The germline CDR1 and CDR2 sequences are SGDLS and YYNGEE. The DNA for the CDR3 is TGTGCCAGCAGCGTAATGTGGTACAAAGGGGGACATCTTAACTCTTTTGCACCAAACACTGAAGCTTTCTTT. Encoded protein: CASSVMWYKGGHLNSFAPNTEAFF.

This rearrangement joins TRBV10-2 to TRBJ1-3; D unresolved. V lost 7 bases and J 0 bases, leaving 7 bases between the germline ends. Germline V gives CDR1 WSHSY, CDR2 SAAADI. This CDR3 has 13 residues. The CDR3 coding sequence is TGCGCCAGCAAGCCTAGCTCTGGAAACACCATATATTTT. Translated: CASKPSSGNTIYF.

J is TRBJ1-2 and V is TRBV28; 7 nucleotides line up with TRBD1. This CDR3 has 13 amino acids. With 4 bases clipped from V and 4 bases from J, the junction kept 3 bases outside the gene matches. Germline-derived CDR1 and CDR2 are MDHEN and SYDVKM. CDR3 amino acids: CASSSTGTYGYTF. The CDR3 DNA sequence: TGTGCCAGCAGTTCGACAGGGACCTATGGCTACACCTTC.

The chain's CDR3 is CASSELAGFNQPQHF. For the CDR3, the DNA is TGTGCCAGCAGTGAATTGGCAGGGTTCAATCAGCCCCAGCATTTT. V and J are TRBV2 and TRBJ1-5, with D perhaps TRBD1 (5 bases). V lost 2 bases and J lost 3, with 11 bases in between. The CDR3 spans 15 residues. Germline CDR1 SNHLY, CDR2 FYNNEI.

The chain uses TRBV6-5 and TRBJ2-3; TRBD1 matches 8 bases. CDR1 MNHEY and CDR2 SVGAGI come from the germline V gene. V lost 4 bases to trimming and J lost 4 bases; unmatched junction nucleotides: 4. The CDR3 runs 14 residues. Here the CDR3 DNA reads TGTGCCAGCAGTTTACAGGGGGGCCCAGATACGCAGTATTTT. It codes for CASSLQGGPDTQYF.

This clone came up once. The V and J genes are TRBV18 and TRBJ1-3; 7 bases fit TRBD1. Germline CDR1 KGHSH, CDR2 LQKENI. The junction had 5 bases not matched to a gene; V was cut back by 3 bases and J by 0 bases. This CDR3 region has 16 residues. CDR3 sequence (DNA): TGTGCCAGCTCACCTGGACAGGCCCGCTCTGGAAACACCATATATTTT. Amino acids: CASSPGQARSGNTIYF. Full variable domain (outside the CDR3, taken from reference TRBV18 and TRBJ1-3): NAGVMQNPRHLVRRRGQEARLRCSPMKGHSHVYWYRQLPEEGLKFMVYLQKENIIDESGMPKERFSAEFPKEGPSILRIQQVVRGDSAAYFCASSPGQARSGNTIYFGEGSWLTVV.

In its sample, this clone was seen a few times. V is TRBV14 and J is TRBJ1-4, with D uncertain. Germline loops: CDR1 SGHDN, CDR2 FVKESK. The CDR3 is made up of 16 amino acids. V was shortened by 4 bases and J by 3 bases, with 15 bases between the two germline ends. The CDR3: CASSPVPGPANEKLFF. The CDR3 DNA sequence: TGTGCCAGCAGCCCCGTCCCGGGTCCTGCTAATGAAAAACTGTTTTTT.

This clone was seen only once. V usage is TRBV25-1 and J usage is TRBJ1-2; the D gene is possibly TRBD1 (6 bases). The CDR3 is 12 amino acids. From germline, CDR1 is MGHDK and CDR2 SYGVNS. Trimming left V 10 bases short and J 3 bases short, with 12 bases between. In nucleotides, the CDR3 is TGTGCCACAAACAGGGCTGACTATGGCTACACCTTC. Amino acid sequence: CATNRADYGYTF.

A word on this clone: Different DNA sequences within this sample yield the same CDR3. This chain connects TRBV7-2 to TRBJ2-7; TRBD1 matches 7 bases. Trimming at V came to 5 bases and at J to 2 bases, leaving 6 bases not matched to a gene. Germline CDR1 SGHTA, CDR2 FQGNSA. The length of the CDR3 is 14 residues. In DNA form, the CDR3 reads TGTGCCAGCAGCAATTCCGGGACAGCCTACGAGCAGTACTTC. Encoded protein: CASSNSGTAYEQYF. Together with reference TRBV7-2 and TRBJ2-7, the CDR3 gives the full variable domain: GAGVSQSPSNKVTEKGKDVELRCDPISGHTALYWYRQSLGQGLEFLIYFQGNSAPDKSGLPSDRFSAERTGGSVSTLTIQRTQQEDSAVYLCASSNSGTAYEQYFGPGTRLTVT.

The chain has TRBV5-1 and TRBJ2-2; D is possibly TRBD2 (8 bases). V was trimmed by 5 bases and J by 2 bases, leaving 13 bases between them. Germline loops: CDR1 SGHRS, CDR2 YFSETQ. The CDR3 runs 15 residues. CDR3 DNA sequence: TGCGCCAGCAGTCCGGGAGGGGGCAACACCGGGGAGCTGTTTTTT. Encoded protein: CASSPGGGNTGELFF.

As regards this clone: A read error may account for a junction end that differs from germline. The V gene is TRBV6-5, the J gene TRBJ2-3, with 8 bases matching TRBD2. In germline, CDR1 is MNHEY, CDR2 SVGAGI. The CDR3 contains 14 residues. This chain's CDR3 is CASSDSGGRNTQYF. The CDR3 DNA reads as TGTGCCAGCAGTGACTCGGGGGGGCGTAATACGCAGTATTTT.

This clone appeared a single time. The chain links TRBV7-2 to TRBJ2-3; a weak D match, TRBD2 (6 bases). Trimming pared 4 bases from V and 9 bases from J, leaving 14 bases between. The CDR3 is 13 residues long. The germline gives CDR1 SGHTA, CDR2 FQGNSA. CDR3 residues: CASSSSGGVTQYF. The CDR3 DNA sequence: TGTGCCAGCAGCTCATCGGGCGGGGTGACGCAGTATTTT. Variable domain in full (rest from reference TRBV7-2 and TRBJ2-3): GAGVSQSPSNKVTEKGKDVELRCDPISGHTALYWYRQSLGQGLEFLIYFQGNSAPDKSGLPSDRFSAERTGGSVSTLTIQRTQQEDSAVYLCASSSSGGVTQYFGPGTRLTVL.

The chain uses TRBV5-6 and TRBJ2-6; no clear D. Trimming shortened V by 6 bases and J by 2 bases, and 12 bases separated the two germline ends. Germline V gene lookup returns CDR1 SGHDT and CDR2 YYEEEE. This CDR3 comprises 15 residues. The CDR3 protein is CASTMRSPGANVLTF. The CDR3 DNA sequence: TGTGCCAGCACTATGAGATCGCCTGGGGCCAACGTCCTGACTTTC.

There are many counts of this clone. Other DNA sequences in the sample encode the same CDR3. The chain employs TRBV3-1 (or the pseudogene TRBV3-2) and TRBJ1-5; D unclear. The CDR3 spans 15 residues. Germline V gene lookup returns CDR1 LGHDT and CDR2 YNNKEL (reference sequence). The germline V and J ends were trimmed by 0 bases and 3 bases, with 9 bases remaining between them. CDR3 amino acids: CASSQDLAVNQPQHF. The CDR3 nucleotides read TGTGCCAGCAGCCAAGATCTCGCGGTCAATCAGCCCCAGCATTTT.

The chain recombines TRBV5-8 with TRBJ2-1; the D is unclear. Trimming stripped 4 bases from V and 2 bases from J, with 13 bases between. Per the germline V gene, CDR1 is SGHTS and CDR2 is YDEGEE. This CDR3 is 15 amino acids long. The chain's CDR3 is CASSPRRSTYNEQFF. DNA of the CDR3: TGTGCCAGCAGCCCGCGTCGAAGCACCTACAATGAGCAGTTCTTC.

The J gene is TRBJ2-5, the V gene TRBV11-2; weak D call: TRBD1 (5 bases). Germline loops: CDR1 SGHAT, CDR2 FQNNGV. Trimming left V 5 bases short and J 2 bases short, with 9 bases between. The CDR3 runs 13 residues. The CDR3 coding sequence is TGTGCCAGCAGCACAGGAGCTCAAGAGACCCAGTACTTC. It is translated as CASSTGAQETQYF.

This rearrangement joins TRBV5-1 to TRBJ2-1; weak D call: TRBD2 (6 bases). The CDR3 runs to 16 residues. Germline assignment: CDR1 SGHRS and CDR2 YFSETQ. The V end lost 2 bases, the J end lost 7 bases, and 19 bases lay between the germline ends. The CDR3 DNA sequence: TGCGCCAGCAGCTTCACCGGGGGTGGGCCGTGGAATGAGCAGTTCTTC. As protein: CASSFTGGGPWNEQFF. Variable domain in full (rest from reference TRBV5-1 and TRBJ2-1): KAGVTQTPRYLIKTRGQQVTLSCSPISGHRSVSWYQQTPGQGLQFLFEYFSETQRNKGNFPGRFSGRQFSNSRSEMNVSTLELGDSALYLCASSFTGGGPWNEQFFGPGTRLTVL.

The genes are TRBV2 and TRBJ1-5, with 8 nucleotides matching TRBD1. Per germline, CDR1 SNHLY and CDR2 FYNNEI. This CDR3 comprises 16 residues. The J segment lost 7 bases and the V segment lost 6 bases, leaving 14 bases of the junction unmatched. CDR3 coding DNA: TGTGCCAGCAGCGCCGAAGGACAGGGTAGTGGGCAGCCCCAGCATTTT. Translating gives CASSAEGQGSGQPQHF.

The V gene is TRBV4-2, the J gene TRBJ2-1; TRBD2 aligns across 7 bases. V shed 0 bases, J shed 2 bases, and the junction held 4 bases outside the gene matches. Germline CDR1 reads LGHNA; CDR2 reads YNFKEQ. This CDR3 is built from 16 residues. The CDR3 coding sequence is TGTGCCAGCAGCCAAGATAAAAGCGGGACCTACAATGAGCAGTTCTTC. Translated, it gives CASSQDKSGTYNEQFF.

This clone came up a few times. The chain uses TRBV30 and TRBJ2-1; 8 bases line up with TRBD2. The CDR3 contains 14 residues. V was clipped by 4 bases and J by 2 bases; unmatched bases: 4. The germline V gene encodes CDR1 GTSNPN and CDR2 SVGIG (reference sequence). The DNA for the CDR3 is TGTGCCTGGAAGGTTAGCGGGGCCTACAATGAGCAGTTCTTC. Translated: CAWKVSGAYNEQFF.

This chain connects TRBV12-3 or TRBV12-4 to TRBJ2-1; 7 positions match TRBD2. The CDR3 has 12 residues. V lost 6 bases and J lost 5; bases outside the gene matches: 1. CDR3 DNA sequence: TGTGCCAGCAGGCGGGGGAACAATGAGCAGTTCTTC. Residues: CASRRGNNEQFF.

This chain connects TRBV28 to TRBJ1-5, with TRBD1 matching 8 bases. The CDR3 consists of 16 residues. Looked up from germline, CDR1 is MDHEN and CDR2 is SYDVKM. V was clipped by 3 bases and J by 11 bases; unmatched bases: 15. CDR3 sequence: CASSFAGGGIRRAQHF. The CDR3 DNA sequence: TGTGCCAGCAGTTTTGCAGGGGGCGGTATCCGGAGGGCCCAGCATTTT.

The J gene is TRBJ2-3, the V gene TRBV9; 10 positions agree with TRBD2. CDR3 length: 16 residues. Germline V gene lookup returns CDR1 SGDLS and CDR2 YYNGEE. The V segment lost 4 bases and the J segment 6 bases; nucleotides outside the gene matches: 11. CDR3 sequence: CASSFPPAGGSDTQYF. CDR3 nucleotides: TGTGCCAGCAGCTTCCCGCCAGCGGGGGGGTCCGATACGCAGTATTTT.